This note documents a single T cell receptor beta chain sequence. TCRdb re-derived calls from the 5' RACE reads in MiXCR, one entry per CDR3 protein. The sample records about 110,000 distinct CDR3 sequences, less than 14% being singletons. Indicated time point: blood at routine non-recurrence follow-up after resection. These data originate in a study of spatial heterogeneity in lung cancer. Study-wide context: After resection, follow-up PBMC samples were sequenced when available, at a median of approximately 25 months later.

V lost 4 bases and J lost 2; bases outside the gene matches: 6. The CDR3 is 16 residues long. Germline CDR1 reads SGHRS; CDR2 reads YFSETQ. The receptor's source is a female donor with early-stage non-small cell lung cancer. The source was PBMCs, collected at follow-up. V is TRBV5-1 and J is TRBJ1-2, with TRBD1 identical over 12 bases. The CDR3 loop is CASSGGTGGINYGYTF. The CDR3 DNA follows: TGCGCCAGCAGCGGCGGGACAGGGGGCATCAACTATGGCTACACCTTC.